This T cell receptor (beta chain) was captured in a study of brain T cells in children with intractable seizures. Assay used: immunoSEQ multiplex PCR; TCRdb lists only in-frame clones, some missing. Here the sample spans fewer than 150,000 clones, 94% being singletons. The origin of this receptor is a boy in the first two years of life with hemimegalencephaly and intractable seizures. The sequences come from peripheral blood, collected at surgery.

The CDR3 nucleotides read TGTGCCAGCAGTGCGAGGACAGGGGTCGAGCAGTACTTC. Translating gives CASSARTGVEQYF. The chain has TRBV2 and TRBJ2-7; TRBD1 aligns across 9 bases. Losses at the gene ends were 4 bases for V and 6 bases for J; bases not matched to a gene: 4. This CDR3 is 13 amino acids long. The germline gives CDR1 SNHLY, CDR2 FYNNEI.